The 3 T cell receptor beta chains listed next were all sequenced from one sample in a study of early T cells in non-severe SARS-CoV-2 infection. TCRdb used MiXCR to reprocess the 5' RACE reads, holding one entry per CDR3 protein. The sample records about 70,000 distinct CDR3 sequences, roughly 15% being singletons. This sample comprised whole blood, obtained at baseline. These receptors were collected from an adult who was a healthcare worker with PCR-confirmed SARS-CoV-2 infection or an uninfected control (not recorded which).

The CDR3 nucleotides are TGTGCCAGCAGCCGTTTAACAGGGCTGGCCACTGAAGCTTTCTTT. This gives the protein CASSRLTGLATEAFF. J is TRBJ1-1 and V is TRBV7-2; D is perhaps TRBD1 (6 bases). The CDR3 has 15 amino acids. The V and J ends lost 5 bases and 4 bases respectively, with 17 bases between them. Per the germline V gene, CDR1 is SGHTA and CDR2 is FQGNSA.

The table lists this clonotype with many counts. The CDR3 bases are TGTGCCAGCACCGTGGGGGCACAGTCCTATGGCTACACCTTC. This sequence encodes CASTVGAQSYGYTF. V is TRBV2 and J is TRBJ1-2; a possible D gene is TRBD1 (6 bases). Trimming took 7 bases from V and 4 from J, leaving 16 bases between them. The CDR3 runs 14 residues. Germline-derived CDR1 and CDR2 are SNHLY and FYNNEI. Complete variable domain (other parts from reference TRBV2 and TRBJ1-2): EPEVTQTPSHQVTQMGQEVILRCVPISNHLYFYWYRQILGQKVEFLVSFYNNEISEKSEIFDDQFSVERPDGSNFTLKIRSTKLEDSAMYFCASTVGAQSYGYTFGSGTRLTVV.

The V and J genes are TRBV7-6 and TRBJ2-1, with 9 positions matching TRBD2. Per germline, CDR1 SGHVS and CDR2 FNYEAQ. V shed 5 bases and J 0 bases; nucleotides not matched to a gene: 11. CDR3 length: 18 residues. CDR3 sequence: CASSQSNSGSASYNEQFF. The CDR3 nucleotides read TGTGCCAGCAGCCAAAGTAATAGCGGGAGCGCCTCCTACAATGAGCAGTTCTTC.